This TCR beta chain was recovered during a study of tumor-infiltrating lymphocytes in primary liver carcinoma (dated by TCRdb to 2016 to 2017). About the investigation overall: The five patients, three men and two women aged 30 to 69 years, had hepatocellular carcinoma (four) or combined HCC and intrahepatic cholangiocarcinoma (one). Across five regions of each liver tumor, along with adjacent normal tissue and blood, the study brought together TCRbeta repertoire sequencing, expression microarrays and whole-exome sequencing. Agilent mRNA microarray profiling was performed on the 25 to 30 tumor region samples to relate TCRbeta repertoire diversity to the local molecular phenotype. High reproducibility was observed for the technical replicate repertoires, with mean shared-clone rates roughly 0.87 and correlation coefficients above 0.98. The five patients had tumors staged T1-T3 N0M0, with maximum diameters ranging from roughly 4.2 to 11 cm. A total of about 35 specimens from 5 patients, comprising 25 or so tumor regions, 5 adjacent noncancerous liver tissues and 5 peripheral blood samples, were covered by TCRbeta repertoire sequencing. Each sample produced about 3.5 to 8 million productive TCRbeta reads, and read depth showed no significant difference between tissue types.

There are 15 amino acids in the CDR3, from cysteine to phenylalanine inclusive. Left in the record is the CDR3 DNA by itself, 45 bases read in frame from the first base. CDR1 is given as SGHAT and CDR2 as FQNNGV, both from the germline V gene. Using a constant-region primer and ProtoScript II reverse transcriptase, TCRbeta-specific cDNA was reverse-transcribed from 500 to 650 ng total RNA. Construction of the TCRbeta libraries relied on three nested rounds of multiplex PCR, following a slightly modified ARM-PCR procedure. Each of the first two PCR rounds ran for around 9 cycles and used multiplex TRBV1-TRBV30 forward primers together with a Cbeta reverse primer. Sample barcodes and Illumina adapters were added in a final 25-cycle PCR with Deep VentR polymerase. Before sequencing, amplicons of 200-500 bp were gel-purified using a QIAquick gel extraction kit. An Illumina HiSeq 2500 was used to sequence the TCRbeta amplicons, generating 250-bp paired-end reads. The paper's data handling went like this. Quality trimming of reads was performed with Trimmomatic v0.33, and paired reads were merged with FLASH v1.2.11 so that full CDR3 sequences could be recovered. MiGEC v1.2.1b assigned V, D and J germline segments to the rearranged TCRbeta sequences. Clonotype statistics and Shannon-Wiener diversity indices were calculated with VDJtools v1.0.0. Except for diversity analysis, only the 250 most abundant clonotypes of each sample were used in subsequent analyses to reduce sampling bias. In TCRdb, the public reads were trimmed at Q25 with fastp and aligned with MiXCR, with productive beta chains retained. Each entry is one CDR3 protein sequence, shown with its most common DNA and genes. The V and J calls and clone size come from TCRdb's table, not from the authors' own analysis. The sample table lists roughly 120,000 distinct CDR3 sequences, about 68% of them with a count of one. The top ten constitute over 7% of the sample.

Without any cell sorting, total RNA and DNA were co-extracted from 20-30 mg of bulk tissue using the AllPrep DNA/RNA mini kit. Between late 2015 and March 2016, 4 or 5 patients in China with histopathologically diagnosed primary liver carcinoma had their tumors surgically resected. Patients had chronic HBV infection and were treatment-naive at sampling. Each tumor was sampled at five spatially separated regions: the superior, inferior, left-lateral and right-lateral poles and the tumor centre. Histological examination found more than 90% viable tumor cells in every tumor sample. Pieces of fresh tumor and adjacent tissue were cut in half, with one half kept in RNAlater at -80 degrees C and the other half sent for histology. A note on this clonotype: It lacks a known antigen. Sequence at one end of the junction differs from germline and may be a read error.

The research as a whole found: Just about 7.5-25% of top clones turned up in all five regions of a tumor, which suggests spatial heterogeneity among tumor-infiltrating T cells. Pairs of tumor regions showed greater repertoire overlap (mean about 36%) than tumor-adjacent pairs (roughly 17%) or tumor-blood pairs (approximately 15%), which is consistent with antigen-driven expansion. With just a handful of patients in the study, the authors point out that the findings should be validated in a larger study. Compared with blood, tumors had a significantly larger share of the repertoire taken up by the top 250 clones (p = 0.039). Comparison of CD4+ and CD8+ T cell repertoires was precluded by the use of bulk unsorted samples. Because sequencing covered only the TCR beta chain and unpaired alpha chains were not captured, true repertoire diversity is likely underestimated.

The sequencing sample was made of liver tumor tissue from sampling region 1. This sample's cell subset or site label indicates: tumor region T1, superior pole. The V and J segments used are TRBV11-2 and TRBJ1-1; no D segment can be confidently identified. This receptor was identified in a woman between 55 and 75 years old with primary liver carcinoma and hepatitis B virus infection. The CDR3 region has the sequence CASSFSLGLNTEALF. The nucleotide sequence reads as follows: TGTGCCAGCAGCTTCTCACTAGGCCTGAACACTGAAGCTTTATTT.